Following are 25 T cell receptor beta chains from one sample sequenced in a study of control samples from healthy donors and cancer patients. Profiled with immunoSEQ multiplex PCR; TCRdb holds only in-frame clones, not every one. The sample has about 80,000 clones, approximately 90% seen once. The sequencing input was blood. These receptors were obtained from a woman aged 45-59 years in good health.

The rearrangement links TRBV5-1 to TRBJ2-7; 9 positions agree with TRBD2. Unmatched junction bases numbered 5, after V lost 1 base and J lost 6 bases. Germline CDR1 SGHRS, CDR2 YFSETQ. This CDR3 is built from 14 residues. CDR3 in amino acids: CASSLPKAGGEQYF. In DNA form, the CDR3 reads TGCGCCAGCAGCTTGCCCAAAGCGGGGGGCGAGCAGTACTTC.

This rearrangement joins TRBV19 to TRBJ1-6, with D unresolved. The germline V and J ends were trimmed by 9 bases and 6 bases, with 18 bases remaining between them. The germline gives CDR1 LNHDA, CDR2 SQIVND (reference sequence). The CDR3 runs to 15 residues. CDR3 coding DNA: TGTGCCAGCAAACCTTGGGCAGACATTAATTCACCCCTCCACTTT. This codes for CASKPWADINSPLHF.

This sequence joins TRBV5-4 and TRBJ1-6; possible D gene TRBD1, 5 bases. The CDR3 has 14 amino acids. Trimming stripped 3 bases from V and 7 bases from J, with 11 bases between. The germline V gene has CDR1 SGHNT and CDR2 YYREEE (reference sequence). The CDR3 DNA follows: TGTGCCAGCAGCTCACGACAGCTCAATTCACCCCTCCACTTT. Protein: CASSSRQLNSPLHF. The whole variable domain, remainder taken from reference TRBV5-4 and TRBJ1-6, is ETGVTQSPTHLIKTRGQQVTLRCSSQSGHNTVSWYQQALGQGPQFIFQYYREEENGRGNFPPRFSGLQFPNYSSELNVNALELDDSALYLCASSSRQLNSPLHFGNGTRLTVT.

The J gene is TRBJ1-1, the V gene TRBV11-3, with 9 bases fitting TRBD1. This CDR3 has 15 residues. V trimming: 5 bases; J trimming: 5 bases; junction bases outside the gene matches: 9. Germline CDR1 is SGHNT and CDR2 is YENEEA. CDR3 protein: CASSISAGTGTEAFF. For the CDR3, the DNA is TGTGCCAGCAGCATCTCGGCCGGGACAGGGACTGAAGCTTTCTTT.

The V call is TRBV30, the J call TRBJ1-2; D is uncertain. Looked up from germline, CDR1 is GTSNPN and CDR2 is SVGIG (reference sequence). V was trimmed by 0 bases and J by 9 bases, leaving 11 bases between them. The CDR3 spans 12 residues. This chain's CDR3 is CAWSVQGYRYTF. The DNA of the CDR3 is TGTGCCTGGAGTGTACAAGGGTATCGCTACACCTTC.

This chain uses TRBV27 with TRBJ2-7, with 8 nucleotides matching TRBD1. J lost 5 bases, V lost 7 bases, and 7 bases had no gene match. This CDR3 region has 13 residues. Germline CDR1 MNHEY, CDR2 SMNVEV (reference sequence). The CDR3 loop reads CASKLQGGDEQYF. The CDR3 bases are TGTGCCAGCAAGTTACAGGGGGGAGACGAGCAGTACTTC.

Concerning this clone: The junction shows a germline mismatch at one end, possibly a read error. The CDR3 nucleotides are TGTGCCAGTACCGTGATGACGCCTTCGAACACCGGGGAGCCGTTTTTT. Translating it yields CASTVMTPSNTGEPFF. The chain has TRBV19 and TRBJ2-2, with D possibly TRBD2 on 5 matching bases. The CDR3 has 16 amino acids. Germline CDR1 reads LNHDA; CDR2 reads SQIVND (reference sequence).

This clone has just one count. CDR3 coding DNA: TGTGCCAGCAGCCCGGACCCTGCAACTAATGAAAAACTGTTTTTT. Its translation is CASSPDPATNEKLFF. V gene TRBV5-4 combines with J gene TRBJ1-4; D is undetermined. This CDR3 comprises 15 residues. The ends were cut back, 4 bases at V and 0 bases at J, with 10 bases in the middle. Germline V gene sequence: CDR1 SGHNT, CDR2 YYREEE (reference sequence).

This clone was counted a single time. The chain is built from TRBV2 and TRBJ1-6, with 7 bases that match TRBD1. V was clipped by 6 bases and J by 8 bases; unmatched bases: 4. CDR1 is SNHLY and CDR2 is FYNNEI in the germline V gene. The CDR3 has 13 amino acids. DNA of the CDR3: TGTGCCAGCAGAAAGGGGGCAGATTCACCCCTCCACTTT. Its protein is CASRKGADSPLHF. Looking up the rest from reference TRBV2 and TRBJ1-6 gives the full variable domain: EPEVTQTPSHQVTQMGQEVILRCVPISNHLYFYWYRQILGQKVEFLVSFYNNEISEKSEIFDDQFSVERPDGSNFTLKIRSTKLEDSAMYFCASRKGADSPLHFGNGTRLTVT.

There are many counts of this clone. This chain joins TRBV5-1 and TRBJ1-6; D uncertain. The V gene's germline CDR1 is SGHRS and CDR2 YFSETQ. V gave up 0 bases and J gave up 6 bases, with 13 bases separating them. The CDR3 has 16 residues. CDR3 residues: CASSLATSDPNSPLHF. CDR3 in DNA: TGCGCCAGCAGCTTGGCGACATCCGATCCTAATTCACCCCTCCACTTT.

This clone was seen more than once but under ten times. V is TRBV19 and J is TRBJ1-2; tentative D call: TRBD1 (5 bases). CDR3 size: 14 residues. V was trimmed by 3 bases and J by 5 bases, leaving 13 bases between them. Germline V CDR1 and CDR2: LNHDA, SQIVND (reference sequence). CDR3 amino acids: CASSMTQGGYGYTF. CDR3 nucleotide sequence: TGTGCCAGTAGTATGACCCAGGGAGGGTATGGCTACACCTTC.

V gene TRBV7-2 combines with J gene TRBJ1-2; TRBD1 aligns across 7 bases. Germline CDR1 and CDR2: SGHTA and FQGNSA. The CDR3 has 14 residues. V trimming: 2 bases; J trimming: 6 bases; junction bases outside the gene matches: 6. The DNA for the CDR3 is TGTGCCAGCAGCTTATCCGGACAGGTCGATGGCTACACCTTC. It encodes CASSLSGQVDGYTF.

The chain carries TRBV10-3 and TRBJ2-1, with TRBD2 identical over 9 bases. The V gene's germline CDR1 is ENHRY and CDR2 SYGVKD. The V and J ends lost 3 bases and 10 bases, in that order; junction bases with no gene match: 13. The CDR3 runs to 16 residues. Here the CDR3 DNA reads TGTGCCATCAGTGACTCTTTGCGGGGGGGGCCGCGGGAGCAGTTCTTC. It yields the protein CAISDSLRGGPREQFF.

This clone was seen only a few times. The genes are TRBV5-1 and TRBJ2-1, with 7 positions matching TRBD1. Trimming removed 0 bases from V and 5 bases from J; junction bases left unmatched: 5. In germline, CDR1 is SGHRS, CDR2 YFSETQ. The CDR3 has 15 amino acids. The CDR3 sequence: CASSLVQGGDNEQFF. The CDR3 DNA reads as TGCGCCAGCAGCTTGGTCCAAGGGGGCGACAATGAGCAGTTCTTC.

The V gene is TRBV6-4, the J gene TRBJ2-1; D gene ambiguous. The CDR3 consists of 13 residues. CDR1 MRHNA and CDR2 SNTAGT come from the germline V gene. V was cut by 0 bases and J by 9 bases, with 9 bases left in between. The CDR3 DNA follows: TGTGCCAGCAGTGACTCTCCTAGAGGTGAGCAGTTCTTC. This encodes CASSDSPRGEQFF.

The V and J genes are TRBV6-6 and TRBJ1-3; no reliable D call. The CDR3 has 14 residues. Germline V gene data show CDR1 as MNHNY and CDR2 as SVGAGI (reference sequence). V was shortened by 7 bases and J by 0 bases, with 10 bases between the two germline ends. The CDR3 sequence: CASKMPSSGNTIYF. CDR3 DNA sequence: TGTGCCAGCAAAATGCCTAGCTCTGGAAACACCATATATTTT.

The CDR3 bases are TGTGCCAGCAGTGAGGCGGGGGGGCCCGAGCAGTACTTC. Translated: CASSEAGGPEQYF. The V call is TRBV2, the J call TRBJ2-7; 9 nucleotides agree with TRBD2. CDR3 length: 13 residues. V was clipped by 3 bases and J by 6 bases; unmatched bases: 3. Germline V gene data show CDR1 as SNHLY and CDR2 as FYNNEI. The variable domain in full, completed from reference TRBV2 and TRBJ2-7, reads EPEVTQTPSHQVTQMGQEVILRCVPISNHLYFYWYRQILGQKVEFLVSFYNNEISEKSEIFDDQFSVERPDGSNFTLKIRSTKLEDSAMYFCASSEAGGPEQYFGPGTRLTVT.

The chain is built from TRBV6-5 and TRBJ1-2; 9 positions agree with TRBD1. Germline-derived CDR1 and CDR2 are MNHEY and SVGAGI. V dropped 6 bases and J dropped 6; count of bases not matched to a gene: 8. The CDR3 spans 14 residues. CDR3 region: CASSQDRGFDGYTF. CDR3 DNA: TGTGCCAGCAGCCAGGACAGGGGATTTGATGGCTACACCTTC.

This clone was detected once. The V and J genes are TRBV3-1 (or the pseudogene TRBV3-2) and TRBJ2-6; 9 bases are a match to TRBD1. The CDR3 runs 18 residues. Looked up from germline, CDR1 is LGHDT and CDR2 is YNNKEL (reference sequence). Unmatched junction bases numbered 8, after V lost 5 bases and J lost 0 bases. Here the CDR3 reads CASSGHRGRNSGANVLTF. The CDR3 region has the DNA TGTGCCAGCAGCGGACACAGGGGGCGCAACTCTGGGGCCAACGTCCTGACTTTC.

The chain recombines TRBV5-6 with TRBJ1-2, with D possibly being TRBD1 (6 bases). V was cut by 0 bases and J by 0 bases, with 9 bases left in between. Germline loops: CDR1 SGHDT, CDR2 YYEEEE. The CDR3 has 15 amino acids. Here the CDR3 reads CASSLGEGANYGYTF. The CDR3 coding sequence is TGTGCCAGCAGCTTGGGTGAGGGGGCTAACTATGGCTACACCTTC.

This chain connects TRBV9 to TRBJ2-1; a weak D match, TRBD2 (6 bases). Looked up from germline, CDR1 is SGDLS and CDR2 is YYNGEE. The CDR3 is made up of 14 amino acids. Trimming removed 1 base at V and 5 bases at J, with 10 bases between. The CDR3 nucleotides read TGTGCCAGCAGCGTATTATCGGGGGACAATGAGCAGTTCTTC. Its protein product is CASSVLSGDNEQFF.

The chain combines TRBV5-4 with TRBJ2-1, with D tentatively TRBD2 (6 bases). Germline loops: CDR1 SGHNT, CDR2 YYREEE (reference sequence). Deletions cut 4 bases from V and 3 bases from J, with 11 bases between. This CDR3 is built from 14 residues. Here the CDR3 DNA reads TGTGCCAGCAGCACCGGGACTTTCTACAATGAGCAGTTCTTC. Its translation: CASSTGTFYNEQFF.

This clone has only one observation. The chain uses TRBV9 and TRBJ1-5; D unresolved. The CDR3 is 14 residues long. V was clipped by 0 bases and J by 6 bases, with 10 bases between them. Germline-derived CDR1 and CDR2 are SGDLS and YYNGEE. CDR3 nucleotides: TGTGCCAGCAGCGTAGAGGAAGAATCTCAGCCCCAGCATTTT. This codes for CASSVEEESQPQHF.

The chain couples TRBV9 to TRBJ1-3; no definite D call. The CDR3 is 13 amino acids. The germline V gene has CDR1 SGDLS and CDR2 YYNGEE. V dropped 0 bases and J dropped 3 bases, with 4 bases sitting between them. This chain's CDR3 is CASSVVGGNTIYF. The DNA of the CDR3 is TGTGCCAGCAGCGTAGTGGGTGGAAACACCATATATTTT.

The CDR3 protein is CASSSLRTNQPQHF. Here the CDR3 DNA reads TGTGCCAGCAGTTCCCTCAGGACGAATCAGCCCCAGCATTTT. The chain couples TRBV6-5 to TRBJ1-5; D gene ambiguous. This CDR3 region has 14 residues. Germline V CDR1 and CDR2: MNHEY, SVGAGI. With 4 bases removed from V and 4 bases from J, the gap between germline ends came to 11 bases.